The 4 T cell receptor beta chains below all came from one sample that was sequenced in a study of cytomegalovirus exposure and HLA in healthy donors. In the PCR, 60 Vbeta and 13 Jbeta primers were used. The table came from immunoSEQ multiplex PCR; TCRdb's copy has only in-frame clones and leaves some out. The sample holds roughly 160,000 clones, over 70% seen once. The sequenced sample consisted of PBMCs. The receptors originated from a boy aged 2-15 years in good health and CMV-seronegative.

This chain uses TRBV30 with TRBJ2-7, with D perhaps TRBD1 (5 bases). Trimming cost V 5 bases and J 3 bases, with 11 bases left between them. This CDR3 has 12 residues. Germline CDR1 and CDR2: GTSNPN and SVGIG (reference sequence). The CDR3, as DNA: TGTGCCTGGGCAGGTACAGGCTACGAGCAGTACTTC. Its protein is CAWAGTGYEQYF.

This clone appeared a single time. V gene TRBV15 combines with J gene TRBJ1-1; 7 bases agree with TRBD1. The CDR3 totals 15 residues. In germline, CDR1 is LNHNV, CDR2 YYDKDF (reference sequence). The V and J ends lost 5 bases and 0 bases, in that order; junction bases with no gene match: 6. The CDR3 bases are TGTGCCACCAGCGCCCGGGACAGCATGAACACTGAAGCTTTCTTT. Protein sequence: CATSARDSMNTEAFF.

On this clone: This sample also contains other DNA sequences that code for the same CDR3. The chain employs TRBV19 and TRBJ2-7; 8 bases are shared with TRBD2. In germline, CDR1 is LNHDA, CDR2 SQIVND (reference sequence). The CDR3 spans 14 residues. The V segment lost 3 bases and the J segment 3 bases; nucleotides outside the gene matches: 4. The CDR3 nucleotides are TGTGCCAGTAGTATCGGGGCGGGGGGCTACGAGCAGTACTTC. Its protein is CASSIGAGGYEQYF. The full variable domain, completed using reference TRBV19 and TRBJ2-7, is DGGITQSPKYLFRKEGQNVTLSCEQNLNHDAMYWYRQDPGQGLRLIYYSQIVNDFQKGDIAEGYSVSREKKESFPLTVTSAQKNPTAFYLCASSIGAGGYEQYFGPGTRLTVT.

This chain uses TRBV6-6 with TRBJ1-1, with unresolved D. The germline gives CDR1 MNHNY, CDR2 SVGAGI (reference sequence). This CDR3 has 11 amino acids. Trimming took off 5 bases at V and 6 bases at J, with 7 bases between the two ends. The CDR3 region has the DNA TGTGCCAGCAGTCCTAACGCTGAAGCTTTCTTT. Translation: CASSPNAEAFF.